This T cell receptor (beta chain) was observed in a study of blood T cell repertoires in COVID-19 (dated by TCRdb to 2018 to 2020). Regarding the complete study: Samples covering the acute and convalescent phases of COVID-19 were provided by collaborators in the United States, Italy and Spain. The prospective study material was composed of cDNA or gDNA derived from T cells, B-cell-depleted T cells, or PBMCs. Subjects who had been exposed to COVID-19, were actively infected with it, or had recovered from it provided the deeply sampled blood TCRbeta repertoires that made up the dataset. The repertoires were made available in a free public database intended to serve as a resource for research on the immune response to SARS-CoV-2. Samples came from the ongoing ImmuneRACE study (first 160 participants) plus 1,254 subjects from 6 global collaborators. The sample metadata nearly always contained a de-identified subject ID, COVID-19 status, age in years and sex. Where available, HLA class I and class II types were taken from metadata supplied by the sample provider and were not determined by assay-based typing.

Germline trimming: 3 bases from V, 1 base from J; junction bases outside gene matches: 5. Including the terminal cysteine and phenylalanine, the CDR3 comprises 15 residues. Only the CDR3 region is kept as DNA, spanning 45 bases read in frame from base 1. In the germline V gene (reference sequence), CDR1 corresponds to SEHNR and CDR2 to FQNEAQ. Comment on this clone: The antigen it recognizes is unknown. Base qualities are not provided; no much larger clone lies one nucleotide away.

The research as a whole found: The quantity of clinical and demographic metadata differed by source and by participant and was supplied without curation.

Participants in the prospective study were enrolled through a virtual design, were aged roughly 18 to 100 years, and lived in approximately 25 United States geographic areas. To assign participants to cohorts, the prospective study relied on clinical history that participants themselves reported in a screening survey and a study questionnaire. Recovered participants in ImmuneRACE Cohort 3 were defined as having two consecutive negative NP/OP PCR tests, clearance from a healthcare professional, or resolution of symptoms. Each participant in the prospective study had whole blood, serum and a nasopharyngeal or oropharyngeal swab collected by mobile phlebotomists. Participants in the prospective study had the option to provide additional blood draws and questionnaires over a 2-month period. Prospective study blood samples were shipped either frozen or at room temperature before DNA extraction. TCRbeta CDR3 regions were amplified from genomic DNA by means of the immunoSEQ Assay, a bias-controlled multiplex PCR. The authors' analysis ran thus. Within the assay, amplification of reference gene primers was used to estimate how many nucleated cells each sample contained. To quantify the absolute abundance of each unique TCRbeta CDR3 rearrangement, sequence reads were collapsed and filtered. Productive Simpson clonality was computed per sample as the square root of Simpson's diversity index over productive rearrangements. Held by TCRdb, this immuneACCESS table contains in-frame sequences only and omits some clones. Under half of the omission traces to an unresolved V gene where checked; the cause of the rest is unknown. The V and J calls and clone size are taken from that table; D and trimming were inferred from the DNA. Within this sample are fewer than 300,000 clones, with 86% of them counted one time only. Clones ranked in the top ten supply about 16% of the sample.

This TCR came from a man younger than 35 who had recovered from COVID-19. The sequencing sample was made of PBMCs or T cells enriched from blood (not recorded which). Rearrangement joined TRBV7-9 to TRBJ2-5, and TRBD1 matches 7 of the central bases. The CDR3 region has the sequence CASSFGDRVQETQYF. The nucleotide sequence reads TGTGCCAGCAGCTTTGGAGACAGGGTCCAAGAGACCCAGTACTTC.